Listed below are T cell receptor beta chains from one sample, sequenced in a study of T cell responses to AZD1222 COVID-19 vaccine. Generated by immunoSEQ multiplex PCR, the TCRdb table keeps only in-frame clones and is missing some. The sample has about 140,000 clones; 85% to 95% are singletons. Sequenced here: peripheral blood, sampled after recovery from COVID-19. These receptors were taken from an adult who had recovered from COVID-19. CDR3s include the opening cysteine and the closing phenylalanine or tryptophan. Each record gives: J gene, D gene, V gene, CDR3 length, CDR3 DNA, CDR3 protein. The D gene is left open where the match is weak.

TRBJ2-7 - TRBV10-3 16 TGTGCCATCAGTGGGGGAGGTAGCCGAAGAACTTACGAGCAGTACTTC CAISGGGSRRTYEQYF
TRBJ2-1 - TRBV6-1 12 TGTGCCAGCAGTGAAGCGTGGAGTGAGCAGTTCTTC CASSEAWSEQFF
TRBJ2-6 - TRBV19 16 TGTGCCAGTTCCGGGACCTTTGACTCTGGGGCCAACGTCCTGACTTTC CASSGTFDSGANVLTF
TRBJ2-1 - TRBV28 14 TGTGCCAGCACAAGCCTGAGCTCCTACAATGAGCAGTTCTTC CASTSLSSYNEQFF
TRBJ2-7 - TRBV3-1/TRBV3-2 12 TGTGCCAGCAGCCAATTTCCCTACGAGCAGTACTTC CASSQFPYEQYF
TRBJ2-1 TRBD2 TRBV6-5 14 TGTGCCAGCAGGCGGGGGGGAACGAACAATGAGCAGTTCTTC CASRRGGTNNEQFF
TRBJ1-5 - TRBV27 12 TGTGCCAGCAGTTTTCAGGGTCAGCCCCAGCATTTT CASSFQGQPQHF
TRBJ2-7 - TRBV5-1 12 TGCGCCAGCAGGGGGCAAACCTACGAGCAGTACTTC CASRGQTYEQYF
TRBJ1-1 - TRBV7-8 13 TGTGCCAGCAGCTTTAGACGCAACACTGAAGCTTTCTTT CASSFRRNTEAFF
TRBJ2-7 - TRBV9 12 TGTGCCAGCAGCGTAGAACGGGGGGAGCAGTACTTC CASSVERGEQYF
TRBJ2-7 - TRBV28 15 TGTGCCAGCAGTCTCTCCCAGGGAGGAAGTGACGAGCAGTACTTC CASSLSQGGSDEQYF
TRBJ1-3 - TRBV2 13 TGTGCCAAGACGAGGGACTCTGGAAACACCATATATTTT CAKTRDSGNTIYF
TRBJ2-7 TRBD2 TRBV28 17 TGTGCCAGCAGTTTGGGTCAGGGGACTAGCGGGAGGTACGAGCAGTACTTC CASSLGQGTSGRYEQYF
TRBJ1-3 TRBD1 TRBV3-1/TRBV3-2 18 TGTGCCAGCAGCCGGCGAACCGGGACAGGTTTCTCTGGAAACACCATATATTTT CASSRRTGTGFSGNTIYF
TRBJ1-5 - TRBV28 11 TGTGCCAGCAGTCCCACAGGGCCCCAGCATTTT CASSPTGPQHF
TRBJ2-6 TRBD1 TRBV11-1 15 TGTGCCAGCAGCTCACAGGGGTCTGGGGCCAACGTCCTGACTTTC CASSSQGSGANVLTF
TRBJ2-7 - TRBV29-1 13 TGCAGCGTTGAGAGCCAGACCACCTACGAGCAGTACTTC CSVESQTTYEQYF
TRBJ1-6 TRBD1 TRBV7-9 15 TGTGCCAGCAGCCCACCGGGACAGGGTAGTTCACCCCTCCACTTT CASSPPGQGSSPLHF
TRBJ2-3 - TRBV5-1 13 TGCGCCAGCAGCGAAGATAGCACAGATACGCAGTATTTT CASSEDSTDTQYF
TRBJ2-7 - TRBV19 15 TGTGCCAGTAGTATAAGGGACGGGATGGCCTACGAGCAGTACTTC CASSIRDGMAYEQYF
TRBJ2-7 TRBD1 TRBV5-1 14 TGCGCCAGCAGCCCCGGGACAGCTACCTACGAGCAGTACTTC CASSPGTATYEQYF
TRBJ1-4 - TRBV6-5 15 TGTGCCAGCAGTAGCACTGCGGACACCAATGAAAAACTGTTTTTT CASSSTADTNEKLFF
TRBJ2-7 TRBD2 TRBV28 14 TGTGCCAGCAGTTCTAGCGGGAAACCCTACGAGCAGTACTTC CASSSSGKPYEQYF
TRBJ1-1 - TRBV29-1 12 TGCAGCGTTGACGCCGGGAGCACTGAAGCTTTCTTT CSVDAGSTEAFF
TRBJ2-7 - TRBV27 13 TGTGCCAGCAGGGAGTTCCCCGGGCGCGAGCAGTACTTC CASREFPGREQYF
TRBJ2-6 - TRBV7-2 14 TGTGCCAGCAGCTTTTTGACTGGGGCCAACGTCCTGACTTTC CASSFLTGANVLTF
TRBJ1-3 - TRBV19 15 TGTGCCAGTAACCGCCCCGACCGTGCTGGAAACACCATATATTTT CASNRPDRAGNTIYF
TRBJ2-7 TRBD2 TRBV6-5 14 TGTGCCAGCAGCCGTACTAGCGAGACCTACGAGCAGTACTTC CASSRTSETYEQYF